This T cell receptor beta chain originates from a study of CD8 T cells in ankylosing spondylitis. Whole-study findings and limits: Some motif variants had been reported before (in reactive arthritis synovial fluid and blood).

TCRdb called the 5' RACE reads again in MiXCR, with one record for every CDR3 protein. The table shows 250,000 or so distinct CDR3 sequences, with about 20% occurring only once. CDR1 is SGHVS and CDR2 is FQNEAQ in the germline V gene. The V and J ends lost 3 bases and 1 base, in that order; junction bases with no gene match: 5. The CDR3 length is 15 residues. This clonotype was seen only a few times. What it recognizes is unknown. The TCR comes from a male donor with ankylosing spondylitis or in good health (not recorded which). The chain recombines TRBV7-8 with TRBJ2-7; TRBD2 matches at 8 bases. Sequencing was carried out using blood, either unsorted or a sorted T cell fraction (not recorded which). CDR3: CASSLPTSESYEQYF. CDR3 coding DNA: TGTGCCAGCAGCTTGCCGACTAGCGAATCCTACGAGCAGTACTTC.